The next 7 T cell receptor beta chains were all read from a single sample in a study of T-cell memory formation after mild COVID-19. TCRdb itself ran the 5' RACE reads through MiXCR, one entry per CDR3 protein. The sample consists of roughly 200,000 distinct CDR3 sequences, about a fifth of them appearing once. The sample comprised PBMCs or a T cell subset sorted from them (not recorded which). Receptor source: an adult woman who had mild COVID-19 (a few samples of this study predate the infection). Cell type and time point are not known.

V and J are TRBV4-1 and TRBJ2-5; 10 bases are a match to TRBD2. The V and J ends lost 1 base and 4 bases, in that order; junction bases with no gene match: 9. This CDR3 is 17 amino acids long. Per germline, CDR1 MGHRA and CDR2 YSYEKL. In DNA, the CDR3 is TGCGCCAGCAGCCAAGCCGGTAGCGGGGGGCCAGGAGAGACCCAGTACTTC. It specifies CASSQAGSGGPGETQYF.

This clonotype was seen only a few times. The chain links TRBV5-1 to TRBJ2-7, with D possibly matching TRBD2 (6 bases). Per the germline V gene, CDR1 is SGHRS and CDR2 is YFSETQ. V was pared by 7 bases and J by 3 bases, with 11 bases between. The CDR3 has 12 amino acids. The CDR3 here is CASGMTSYEQYF. The CDR3 DNA sequence: TGCGCCAGCGGGATGACTAGCTACGAGCAGTACTTC.

The rearrangement links TRBV7-9 to TRBJ1-2; D gene unclear. Germline CDR1 SEHNR, CDR2 FQNEAQ (reference sequence). Trimming stripped 2 bases from V and 4 bases from J, with 8 bases between. The length of the CDR3 is 13 residues. Here the CDR3 DNA reads TGTGCCAGCAGCTTAAGCCCCATCTATGGCTACACCTTC. Translated: CASSLSPIYGYTF.

Remarks on this clonotype: Germline is not matched at one junction end, which may reflect a read error. V is TRBV6-1 and J is TRBJ2-2, with D possibly being TRBD2 (5 bases). The CDR3 has 15 residues. Germline CDR1 MNHNS, CDR2 SASEGT. CDR3 loop: CAISEGRTVPGELFF. CDR3 DNA: TGTGCCATCAGTGAAGGGCGGACTGTACCGGGGGAGCTGTTTTTT.

The chain employs TRBV24-1 and TRBJ2-5, with D possibly being TRBD1 (6 bases). Trimming took 3 bases from V and 3 from J, leaving 10 bases between them. CDR1 is KGHDR, CDR2 SFDVKD, per germline. The CDR3 length is 14 residues. CDR3 amino acids: CATSDPRQEETQYF. DNA of the CDR3: TGTGCCACCAGTGATCCACGACAGGAAGAGACCCAGTACTTC.

V usage is TRBV6-5 and J usage is TRBJ1-5, with TRBD1 matching over 7 bases. V shed 7 bases and J 6 bases; nucleotides not matched to a gene: 12. This CDR3 is built from 15 residues. From germline, CDR1 is MNHEY and CDR2 SVGAGI. CDR3: CASIPRRGLGQPQHF. The CDR3 DNA reads as TGTGCCAGCATCCCACGGAGGGGGCTTGGTCAGCCCCAGCATTTT.

A few counts support this clonotype. This chain uses TRBV20-1 with TRBJ1-1, with D unresolved. In germline, CDR1 is DFQATT, CDR2 SNEGSKA (reference sequence). Trimming removed 3 bases from V and 3 bases from J, with 20 bases in between. The CDR3 covers 16 residues. CDR3 DNA sequence: TGCAGTGCTAGTGGTAAAGAGTCTATGCTTTACACTGAAGCTTTCTTT. Its translation: CSASGKESMLYTEAFF.